The 5 T cell receptor beta chains below come from one sample, sequenced in a study of CD8 T cells in ankylosing spondylitis. Each CDR3 protein is one row after TCRdb ran MiXCR on the 5' RACE reads. The data show about 280,000 distinct CDR3 sequences, roughly 20% seen once. The sequenced sample consisted of blood, either unsorted or a sorted T cell fraction (not recorded which). These receptors originate from a male donor with ankylosing spondylitis or in good health (not recorded which).

The sample holds a few counts of this clonotype. The chain joins TRBV4-1 to TRBJ2-1; D perhaps matches TRBD2 (6 bases). V gave up 0 bases and J gave up 3 bases, with 12 bases separating them. CDR1 MGHRA and CDR2 YSYEKL come from the germline V gene. CDR3 length: 16 amino acids. DNA for the CDR3: TGCGCCAGCAGCCAAGAAGCTAGCGACTACTACAATGAGCAGTTCTTC. Its translation is CASSQEASDYYNEQFF.

CDR3 nucleotides: TGCAGTGCTCAGCTACCAACCGGGGAGCTGTTTTTT. Protein product: CSAQLPTGELFF. The J gene is TRBJ2-2, the V gene TRBV20-1, with D unclear. CDR1 is DFQATT and CDR2 is SNEGSKA in the germline V gene (reference sequence). The CDR3 totals 12 residues. Trimming stripped 5 bases from V and 5 bases from J, with 9 bases between.

V gene TRBV7-7 combines with J gene TRBJ2-2; D perhaps matches TRBD1 (7 bases). This CDR3 spans 20 amino acids. V gave up 1 base and J gave up 6 bases, with 27 bases separating them. The germline V gene encodes CDR1 SSHAT and CDR2 FNYEAQ (reference sequence). CDR3: CASSLGVPQGGLLFSGELFF. Here the CDR3 DNA reads TGTGCCAGCAGCTTAGGAGTCCCGCAGGGGGGACTCCTTTTTTCCGGGGAGCTGTTTTTT.

V usage is TRBV20-1 and J usage is TRBJ2-2, with 8 positions matching TRBD2. CDR1 is DFQATT and CDR2 is SNEGSKA in the germline V gene (reference sequence). Trimming took 7 bases from V and 6 from J; bases not matched to a gene: 10. There are 14 residues in the CDR3. This chain's CDR3 is CSVRGLVGSGELFF. Written as DNA, the CDR3 is TGCAGTGTTAGGGGACTAGTGGGATCCGGGGAGCTGTTTTTT.

The CDR3 loop is CASSPGRYQETQYF. The CDR3 DNA reads TGTGCCAGCAGCCCTGGGCGGTACCAAGAGACCCAGTACTTC. The chain uses TRBV5-5 and TRBJ2-5, with no clear D. The CDR3 is made up of 14 amino acids. V lost 4 bases and J lost 0, with 10 bases in between. Germline CDR1 and CDR2: SGHKS and YYEKEE (reference sequence).